The rows below give T cell receptor beta chains drawn from one sample of a study of early T cells in non-severe SARS-CoV-2 infection. TCRdb analysed the 5' RACE reads with MiXCR anew, one entry per CDR3 protein. The sample comprises approximately 120,000 distinct CDR3 sequences, under 15% of which are singletons, and around a fifth rests with the top ten. The sequenced sample consisted of whole blood. The receptors stem from an adult who was a healthcare worker with PCR-confirmed SARS-CoV-2 infection or an uninfected control (not recorded which). Both conserved end residues are part of each CDR3. Fields, in order: clone size, D gene, J gene, V gene, CDR3 protein, CDR3 DNA. The D gene is left open where the match is weak. Clone size is shown for a subset of rows, as once, few, many or a class of expanded clone.

few	.	TRBJ1-2	TRBV3-1	CASSSLEGNYGYTF	TGTGCCAGCAGCTCCCTGGAAGGGAACTATGGCTACACCTTC
.	.	TRBJ2-1	TRBV11-2	CASSSGAGEQFF	TGTGCCAGCAGCTCGGGGGCTGGTGAGCAGTTCTTC
.	.	TRBJ1-3	TRBV7-2	CASSPLTGNTIYF	TGTGCCAGCAGCCCCCTGACAGGAAACACCATATATTTT
.	.	TRBJ2-1	TRBV6-5	CASTRETGAYREQFF	TGTGCCAGCACCCGGGAAACGGGGGCCTACAGGGAGCAGTTCTTC
many	.	TRBJ2-3	TRBV2	CASTRGQTMPTDTQYF	TGTGCCAGCACCCGAGGACAGACGATGCCCACAGATACGCAGTATTTT
few	TRBD1	TRBJ1-1	TRBV20-1	CSASATGGWTEAFF	TGCAGTGCCTCTGCGACAGGGGGTTGGACTGAAGCTTTCTTT
few	.	TRBJ1-1	TRBV11-2	CASSNQMGNTEAFF	TGTGCCAGCAGCAATCAGATGGGTAACACTGAAGCTTTCTTT
.	TRBD1	TRBJ1-2	TRBV13	CASSFAGTGGLGGYTF	TGTGCCAGCAGCTTCGCCGGGACAGGGGGTTTGGGAGGCTACACCTTC
.	.	TRBJ1-2	TRBV18	CASTPGALNGGYTF	TGTGCCAGCACTCCGGGGGCACTAAACGGGGGCTACACCTTC
.	.	TRBJ2-1	TRBV9	CASSASPKPDEQFF	TGTGCCAGCAGCGCCTCCCCTAAACCGGATGAGCAGTTCTTC